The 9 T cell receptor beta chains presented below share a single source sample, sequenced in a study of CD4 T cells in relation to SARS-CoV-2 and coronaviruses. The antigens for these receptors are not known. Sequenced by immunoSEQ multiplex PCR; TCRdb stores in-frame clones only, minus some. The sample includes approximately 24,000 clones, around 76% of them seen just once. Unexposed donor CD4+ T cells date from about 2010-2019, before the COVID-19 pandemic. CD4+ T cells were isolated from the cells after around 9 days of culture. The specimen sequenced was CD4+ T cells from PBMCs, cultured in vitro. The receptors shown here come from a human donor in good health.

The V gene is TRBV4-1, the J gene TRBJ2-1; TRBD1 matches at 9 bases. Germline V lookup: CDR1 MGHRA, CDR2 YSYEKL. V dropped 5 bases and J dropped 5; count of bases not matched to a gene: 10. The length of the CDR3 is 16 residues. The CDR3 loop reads CASSSPVGQGNNEQFF. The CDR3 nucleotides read TGCGCCAGCAGCTCTCCTGTGGGACAGGGAAACAATGAGCAGTTCTTC.

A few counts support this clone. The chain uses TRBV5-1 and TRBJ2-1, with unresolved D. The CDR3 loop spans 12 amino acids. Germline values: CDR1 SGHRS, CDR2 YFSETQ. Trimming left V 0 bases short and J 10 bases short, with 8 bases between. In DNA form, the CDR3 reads TGCGCCAGCAGCTTGGAGATTACAGAGCAGTTCTTC. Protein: CASSLEITEQFF.

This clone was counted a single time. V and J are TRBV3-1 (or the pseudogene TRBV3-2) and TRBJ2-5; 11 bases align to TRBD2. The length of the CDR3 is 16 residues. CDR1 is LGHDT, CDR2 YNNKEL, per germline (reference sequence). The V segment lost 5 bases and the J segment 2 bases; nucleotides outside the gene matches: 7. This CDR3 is CASSIRLAGRQETQYF. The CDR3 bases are TGTGCCAGCAGCATACGACTAGCGGGGCGACAAGAGACCCAGTACTTC.

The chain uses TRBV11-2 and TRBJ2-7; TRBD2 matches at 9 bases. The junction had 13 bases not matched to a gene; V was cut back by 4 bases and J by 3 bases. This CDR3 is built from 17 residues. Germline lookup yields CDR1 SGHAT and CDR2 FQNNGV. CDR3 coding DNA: TGTGCCAGCAGCTCCCTGGGTGGCGGGAGGGCCTTCTACGAGCAGTACTTC. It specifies CASSSLGGGRAFYEQYF.

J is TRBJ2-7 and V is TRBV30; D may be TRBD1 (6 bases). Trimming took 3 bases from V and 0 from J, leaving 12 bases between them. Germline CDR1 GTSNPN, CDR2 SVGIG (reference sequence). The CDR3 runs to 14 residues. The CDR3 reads CAWRSAGASYEQYF. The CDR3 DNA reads TGTGCCTGGAGGTCGGCAGGGGCCTCCTACGAGCAGTACTTC.

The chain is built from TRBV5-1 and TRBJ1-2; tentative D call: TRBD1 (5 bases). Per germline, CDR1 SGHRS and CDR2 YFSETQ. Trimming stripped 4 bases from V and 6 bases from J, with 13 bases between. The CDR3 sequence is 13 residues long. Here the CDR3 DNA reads TGCGCCAGCAGCCCCCGGGGCAGGGATGGCTACACCTTC. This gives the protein CASSPRGRDGYTF.

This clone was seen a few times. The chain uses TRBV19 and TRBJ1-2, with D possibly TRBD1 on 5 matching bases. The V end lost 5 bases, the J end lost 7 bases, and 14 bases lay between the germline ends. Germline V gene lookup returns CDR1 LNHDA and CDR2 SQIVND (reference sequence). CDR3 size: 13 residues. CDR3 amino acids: CASSDSGRVGYTF. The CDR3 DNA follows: TGTGCCAGTAGTGACTCGGGCAGGGTTGGCTACACCTTC.

This CDR3 is CASSYGDSFYEQYF. The CDR3 region has the DNA TGTGCCAGCAGTTACGGGGACAGCTTCTACGAGCAGTACTTC. The chain carries TRBV6-5 and TRBJ2-7; 7 bases are shared with TRBD1. The germline V gene encodes CDR1 MNHEY and CDR2 SVGAGI. CDR3 length equals 14 residues. V gave up 2 bases and J gave up 3 bases; unmatched junction bases: 4.

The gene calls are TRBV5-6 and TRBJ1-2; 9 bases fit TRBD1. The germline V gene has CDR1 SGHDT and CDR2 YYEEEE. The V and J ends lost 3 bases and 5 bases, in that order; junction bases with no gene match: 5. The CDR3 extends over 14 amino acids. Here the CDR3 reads CASSSTGGGYGYTF. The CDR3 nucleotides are TGTGCCAGCAGCTCGACAGGGGGAGGGTATGGCTACACCTTC.